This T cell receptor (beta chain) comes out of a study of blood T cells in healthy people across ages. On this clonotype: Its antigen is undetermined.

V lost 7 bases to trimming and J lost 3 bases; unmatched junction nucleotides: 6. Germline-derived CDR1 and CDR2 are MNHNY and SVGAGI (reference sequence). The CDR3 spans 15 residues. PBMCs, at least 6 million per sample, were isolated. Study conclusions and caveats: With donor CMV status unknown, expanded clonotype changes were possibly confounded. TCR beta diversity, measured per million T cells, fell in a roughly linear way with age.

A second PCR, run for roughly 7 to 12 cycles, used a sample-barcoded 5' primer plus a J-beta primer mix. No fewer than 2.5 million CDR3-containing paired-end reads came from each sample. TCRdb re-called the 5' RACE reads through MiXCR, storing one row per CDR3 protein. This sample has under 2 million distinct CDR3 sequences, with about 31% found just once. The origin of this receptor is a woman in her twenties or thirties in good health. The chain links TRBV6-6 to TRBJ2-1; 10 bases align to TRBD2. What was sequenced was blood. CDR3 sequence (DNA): TGTGCCAGCACCAAACTAGCGGGGCACTACAATGAGCAGTTCTTC. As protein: CASTKLAGHYNEQFF.